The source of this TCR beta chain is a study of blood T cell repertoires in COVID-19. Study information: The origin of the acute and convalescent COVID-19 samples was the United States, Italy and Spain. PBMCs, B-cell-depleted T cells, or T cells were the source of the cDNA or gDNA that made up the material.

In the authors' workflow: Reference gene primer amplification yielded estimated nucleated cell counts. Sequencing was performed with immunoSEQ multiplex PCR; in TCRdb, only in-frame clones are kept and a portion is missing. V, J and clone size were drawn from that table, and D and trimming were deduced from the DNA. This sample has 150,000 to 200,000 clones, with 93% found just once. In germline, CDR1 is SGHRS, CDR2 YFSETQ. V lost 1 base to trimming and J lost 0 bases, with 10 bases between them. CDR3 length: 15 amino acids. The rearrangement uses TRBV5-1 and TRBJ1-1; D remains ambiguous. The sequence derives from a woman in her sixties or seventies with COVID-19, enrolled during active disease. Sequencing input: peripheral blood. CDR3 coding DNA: TGCGCCAGCAGCTTGTCGGAGGGAATGAACACTGAAGCTTTCTTT. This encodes CASSLSEGMNTEAFF.